This T cell receptor (beta chain) was identified during a study of blood T cell repertoires in COVID-19. Study as a whole: Researchers got acute and convalescent COVID-19 samples from the United States, Italy and Spain.

Germline-derived CDR1 and CDR2 are MNHEY and SVGAGI. This CDR3 is built from 14 residues. Losses at the gene ends were 5 bases for V and 7 bases for J; bases not matched to a gene: 8. Clones were read by immunoSEQ multiplex PCR, and TCRdb kept only the in-frame ones, dropping some. The table records 210,000 or so clones, about nine tenths of them present only once. Enrolled during active infection, Seattle patients were then followed longitudinally. The chain has TRBV6-5 and TRBJ1-3, with 7 bases fitting TRBD1. Sequencing was done on a sample of peripheral blood. This receptor was identified in a man aged 25 to 40 with COVID-19, enrolled during active disease. CDR3 loop: CASSLKTGHNTIYF. The DNA of the CDR3 is TGTGCCAGCAGTCTAAAGACAGGGCATAACACCATATATTTT.